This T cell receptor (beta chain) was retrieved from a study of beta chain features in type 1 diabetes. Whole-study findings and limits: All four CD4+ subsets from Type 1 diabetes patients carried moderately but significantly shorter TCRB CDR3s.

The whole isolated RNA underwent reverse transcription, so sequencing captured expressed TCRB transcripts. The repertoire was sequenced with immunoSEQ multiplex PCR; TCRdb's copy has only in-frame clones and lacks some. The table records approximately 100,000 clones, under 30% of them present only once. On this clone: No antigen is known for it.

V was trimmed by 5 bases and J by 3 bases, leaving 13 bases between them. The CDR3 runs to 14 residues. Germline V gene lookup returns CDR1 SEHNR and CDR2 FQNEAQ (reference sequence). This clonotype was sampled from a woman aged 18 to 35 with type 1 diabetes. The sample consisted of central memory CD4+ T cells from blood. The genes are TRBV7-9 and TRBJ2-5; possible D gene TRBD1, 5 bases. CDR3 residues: CASSRGTGKETQYF. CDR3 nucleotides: TGTGCCAGCAGCCGAGGTACAGGAAAAGAGACCCAGTACTTC.